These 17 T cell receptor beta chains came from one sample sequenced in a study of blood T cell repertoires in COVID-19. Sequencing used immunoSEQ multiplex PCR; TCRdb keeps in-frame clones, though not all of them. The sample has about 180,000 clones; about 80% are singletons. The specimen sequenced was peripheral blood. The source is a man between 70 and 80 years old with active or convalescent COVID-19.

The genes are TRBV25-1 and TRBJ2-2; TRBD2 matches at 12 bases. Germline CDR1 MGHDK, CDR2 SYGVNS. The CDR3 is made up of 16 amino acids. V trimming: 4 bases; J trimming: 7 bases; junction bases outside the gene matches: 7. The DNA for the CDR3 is TGTGCCAGCAGTGCCCTAGCGGGAGGGGTTGGCGGGGAGCTGTTTTTT. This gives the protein CASSALAGGVGGELFF.

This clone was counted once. The CDR3 protein is CASHGTSDTQYF. DNA of the CDR3: TGTGCCAGCCACGGGACTTCAGATACGCAGTATTTT. The rearrangement uses TRBV6-5 and TRBJ2-3; possible D gene TRBD2, 6 bases. From germline, CDR1 is MNHEY and CDR2 SVGAGI. The V end was cut by 8 bases, the J end by 4 bases, with 10 bases between. The CDR3 extends over 12 amino acids.

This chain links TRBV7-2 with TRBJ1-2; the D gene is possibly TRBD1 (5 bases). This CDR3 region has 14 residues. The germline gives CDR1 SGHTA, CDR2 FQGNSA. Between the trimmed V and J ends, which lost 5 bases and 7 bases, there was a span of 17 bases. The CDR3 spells CASSLWQGNSGYTF. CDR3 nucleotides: TGTGCCAGCAGCCTCTGGCAGGGCAATAGTGGCTACACCTTC.

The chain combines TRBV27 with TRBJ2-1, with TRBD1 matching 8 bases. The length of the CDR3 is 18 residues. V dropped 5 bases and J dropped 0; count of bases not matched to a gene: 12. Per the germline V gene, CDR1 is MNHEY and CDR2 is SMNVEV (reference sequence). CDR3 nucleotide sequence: TGTGCCAGCAGTGCCTTCGGGACAGGACCTTCCTCCTACAATGAGCAGTTCTTC. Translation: CASSAFGTGPSSYNEQFF.

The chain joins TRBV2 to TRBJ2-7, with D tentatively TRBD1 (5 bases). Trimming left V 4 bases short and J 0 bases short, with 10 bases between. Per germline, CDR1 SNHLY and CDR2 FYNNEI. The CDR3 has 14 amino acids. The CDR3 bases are TGTGCCAGCAGTGGAGACAGACTCTCCTACGAGCAGTACTTC. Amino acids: CASSGDRLSYEQYF.

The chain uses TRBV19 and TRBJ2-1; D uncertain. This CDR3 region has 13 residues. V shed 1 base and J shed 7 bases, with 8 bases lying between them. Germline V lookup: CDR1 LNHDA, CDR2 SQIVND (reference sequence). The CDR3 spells CASSIVPANEQFF. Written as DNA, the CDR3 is TGTGCCAGTAGTATAGTCCCTGCGAATGAGCAGTTCTTC. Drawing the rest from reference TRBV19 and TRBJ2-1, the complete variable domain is DGGITQSPKYLFRKEGQNVTLSCEQNLNHDAMYWYRQDPGQGLRLIYYSQIVNDFQKGDIAEGYSVSREKKESFPLTVTSAQKNPTAFYLCASSIVPANEQFFGPGTRLTVL.

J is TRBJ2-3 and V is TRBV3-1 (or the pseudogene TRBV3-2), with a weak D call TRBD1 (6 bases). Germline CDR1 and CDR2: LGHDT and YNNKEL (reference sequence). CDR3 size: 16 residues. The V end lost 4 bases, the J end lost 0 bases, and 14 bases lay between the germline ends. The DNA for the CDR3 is TGTGCCAGCAGCCCATCGACAGGTATTAGCACAGATACGCAGTATTTT. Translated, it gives CASSPSTGISTDTQYF.

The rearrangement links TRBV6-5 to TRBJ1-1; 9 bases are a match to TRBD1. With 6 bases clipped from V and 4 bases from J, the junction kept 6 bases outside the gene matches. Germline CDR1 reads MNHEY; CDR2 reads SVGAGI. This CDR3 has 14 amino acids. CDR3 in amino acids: CASRGTGTSTEAFF. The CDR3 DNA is TGTGCCAGCAGGGGGACAGGGACTTCCACTGAAGCTTTCTTT.

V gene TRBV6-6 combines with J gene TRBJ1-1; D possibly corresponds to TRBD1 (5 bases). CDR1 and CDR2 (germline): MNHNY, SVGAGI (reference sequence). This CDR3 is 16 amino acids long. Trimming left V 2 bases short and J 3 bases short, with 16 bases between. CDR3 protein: CASSYDGRGVDTEAFF. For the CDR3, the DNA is TGTGCCAGCAGTTACGACGGGCGGGGCGTGGACACTGAAGCTTTCTTT.

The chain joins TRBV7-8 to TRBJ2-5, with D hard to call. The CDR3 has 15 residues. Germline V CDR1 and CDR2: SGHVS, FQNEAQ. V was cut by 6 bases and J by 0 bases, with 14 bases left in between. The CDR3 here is CASSMGRQYQETQYF. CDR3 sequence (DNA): TGTGCCAGCAGTATGGGCCGCCAGTACCAAGAGACCCAGTACTTC.

The CDR3 nucleotides read TGTGCCAGCAGCGCGAGACAGGGACGGGGTGGTCTTGAAAAACTGTTTTTT. Amino acids: CASSARQGRGGLEKLFF. The chain links TRBV7-8 to TRBJ1-4; 7 bases fit TRBD1. Germline CDR1 is SGHVS and CDR2 is FQNEAQ. The J segment lost 7 bases and the V segment lost 5 bases, leaving 16 bases of the junction unmatched. CDR3 length: 17 residues.

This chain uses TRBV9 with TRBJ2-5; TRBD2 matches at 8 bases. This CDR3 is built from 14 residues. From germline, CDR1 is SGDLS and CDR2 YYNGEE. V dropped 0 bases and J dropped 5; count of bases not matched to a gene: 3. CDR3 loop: CASSVASGGETQYF. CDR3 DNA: TGTGCCAGCAGCGTAGCCAGCGGGGGTGAGACCCAGTACTTC.

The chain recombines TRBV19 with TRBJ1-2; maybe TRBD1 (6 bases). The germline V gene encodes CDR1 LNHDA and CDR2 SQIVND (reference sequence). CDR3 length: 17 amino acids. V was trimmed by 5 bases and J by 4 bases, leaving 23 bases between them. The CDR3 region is CASSHRGTSEMGYGYTF. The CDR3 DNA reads TGTGCCAGTAGTCATCGAGGGACATCAGAGATGGGCTATGGCTACACCTTC.

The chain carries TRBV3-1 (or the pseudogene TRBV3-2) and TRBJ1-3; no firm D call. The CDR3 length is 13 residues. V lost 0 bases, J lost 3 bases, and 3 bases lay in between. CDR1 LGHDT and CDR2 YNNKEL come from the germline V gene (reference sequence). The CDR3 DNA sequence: TGTGCCAGCAGCCAAGACTTTGGAAACACCATATATTTT. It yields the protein CASSQDFGNTIYF.

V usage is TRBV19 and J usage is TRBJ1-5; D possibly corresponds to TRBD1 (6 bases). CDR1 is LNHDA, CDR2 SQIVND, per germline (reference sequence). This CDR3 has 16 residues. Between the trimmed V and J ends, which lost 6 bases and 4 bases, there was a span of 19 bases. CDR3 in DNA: TGTGCCAGTAGCCGTTTAGTGGGGGCAAAGAATCAGCCCCAGCATTTT. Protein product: CASSRLVGAKNQPQHF.

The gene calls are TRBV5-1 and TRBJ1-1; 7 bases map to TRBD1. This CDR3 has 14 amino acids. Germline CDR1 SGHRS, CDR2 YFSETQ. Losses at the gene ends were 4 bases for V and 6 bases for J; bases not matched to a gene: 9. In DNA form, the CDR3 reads TGCGCCAGCAGCCCAGAGACGACAGGGCCTGAAGCTTTCTTT. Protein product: CASSPETTGPEAFF.

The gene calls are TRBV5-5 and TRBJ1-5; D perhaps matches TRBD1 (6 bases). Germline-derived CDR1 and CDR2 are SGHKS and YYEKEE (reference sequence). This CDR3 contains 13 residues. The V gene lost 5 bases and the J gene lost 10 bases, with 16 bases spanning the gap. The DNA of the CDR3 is TGTGCCAGCAGGCGGACAGATAACAGACCCCAGCATTTT. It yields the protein CASRRTDNRPQHF.